Listed below are T cell receptor beta chains from one sample, sequenced in a study of cytomegalovirus exposure and HLA in healthy donors. Clones were read by immunoSEQ multiplex PCR, and TCRdb kept only the in-frame ones, dropping some. The sample consists of roughly 120,000 clones, approximately 80% of them appearing once. Sequenced material: PBMCs. The receptors shown here come from a man aged 30 to 45 in good health and CMV-seronegative. CDR3s include the opening cysteine and the closing phenylalanine or tryptophan. The order of the fields is CDR3 DNA, CDR3 protein, J gene, clone size, D gene, V gene. A D gene is named only where the DNA matches it firmly. Clone sizes are given selectively: once, few, many, or a class where the clone is expanded.

TGTGCCAGCAGCAAAGGCAGGGAAAATGAAAAACTGTTTTTT	CASSKGRENEKLFF	TRBJ1-4	NA	NA	TRBV21-1
TGTGCCATCAGAGCAGAGGGGGCACCAAACTATGGCTACACCTTC	CAIRAEGAPNYGYTF	TRBJ1-2	NA	TRBD1	TRBV10-3
TGCGCCAGCAGCCACACAGGGGGGGGTGGCTACACCTTC	CASSHTGGGGYTF	TRBJ1-2	NA	TRBD1	TRBV4-3
TGTGCCAGCAGGGCCCGGGAGCTTTTGGGCTACACCTTC	CASRARELLGYTF	TRBJ1-2	NA	NA	TRBV28
TGTGCCAGCAGCTTAGGACAGCCCACAGATACGCAGTATTTT	CASSLGQPTDTQYF	TRBJ2-3	NA	NA	TRBV7-2
TGTGCCAGCAGCCCTGGGGGTGGACAGGGAGCCCAAGAGACCCAGTACTTC	CASSPGGGQGAQETQYF	TRBJ2-5	NA	TRBD1	TRBV7-6
TGTGCCAGCAGCCAATGGACAGGGCAAGACGAGCAGTACTTC	CASSQWTGQDEQYF	TRBJ2-7	NA	TRBD1	TRBV7-2
TGTGCCAGCAGTAGATCGGGCGAGCAGTACTTC	CASSRSGEQYF	TRBJ2-7	few	NA	TRBV6-5
TGTGCCAGCAGTTTATGGGGACAGGGAAACGACGAGCAGTACTTC	CASSLWGQGNDEQYF	TRBJ2-7	once	TRBD1	TRBV28
TGTGCCAGCAGCCCTAAACGACAGGGAGAGCTGTTTTTT	CASSPKRQGELFF	TRBJ2-2	once	TRBD1	TRBV11-3
TGTGCCAGCAGCTTTCAAGCGGGAGCCTACCAAGAGACCCAGTACTTC	CASSFQAGAYQETQYF	TRBJ2-5	NA	TRBD2	TRBV5-6
TGTGCCAGCAGCTTAGGGCAGGCGAATGAGCAGTTCTTC	CASSLGQANEQFF	TRBJ2-1	NA	NA	TRBV7-9
TGTGCCAGCATCGCAACAGGGCGTGGGTATGGCTACACCTTC	CASIATGRGYGYTF	TRBJ1-2	NA	NA	TRBV28
TGTGCCACCAGCAGTCCTAGCGGGAGGAGAGATACGCAGTATTTT	CATSSPSGRRDTQYF	TRBJ2-3	NA	TRBD2	TRBV15
TGTGCCAGCAGCCCTTTGACAGGGGGCTATGCTAACACTGAAGCTTTCTTT	CASSPLTGGYANTEAFF	TRBJ1-1	NA	TRBD1	TRBV11-3
TGTGCCAGTAGCAGAGGGGGGGGCGTGGATCCCCAGCATTTT	CASSRGGGVDPQHF	TRBJ1-5	NA	NA	TRBV19
TGTGCCAGCTCACCCCAATCACAGGGGGCGTCCTACGAGCAGTACTTC	CASSPQSQGASYEQYF	TRBJ2-7	NA	TRBD1	TRBV18
TGTGCCAGCAGCGTAAATAGTGGAAACACCATATATTTT	CASSVNSGNTIYF	TRBJ1-3	once	NA	TRBV9
TGTGCCAGTAGGATCGCGGGAGGACCCTACAATGAGCAGTTCTTC	CASRIAGGPYNEQFF	TRBJ2-1	NA	TRBD2	TRBV19
TGTGCCAGCTCAACCCGGCTAGCGGGAGGGCCGGACACCGGGGAGCTGTTTTTT	CASSTRLAGGPDTGELFF	TRBJ2-2	NA	TRBD2	TRBV18
TGTGCCAGCAGCATGAACTCACGTTGGGCTAACCCGAATGAGCAGTTCTTC	CASSMNSRWANPNEQFF	TRBJ2-1	NA	NA	TRBV11-2
TGCAGCGTCAAAGACAGGGGGAGTATAGATGAGCAGTTCTTC	CSVKDRGSIDEQFF	TRBJ2-1	NA	TRBD1	TRBV29-1
TGTGCTAGTGGTTCCACACAGAACACTGAAGCTTTCTTT	CASGSTQNTEAFF	TRBJ1-1	NA	NA	TRBV12-5
TGTGCCAGTAGGAAGGGGACAGGGAATAATGAGCAGTTCTTC	CASRKGTGNNEQFF	TRBJ2-1	NA	TRBD1	TRBV19
TGTGCCAGCTCGCGGGACAGGGTAAACACTGAAGCTTTCTTT	CASSRDRVNTEAFF	TRBJ1-1	NA	TRBD1	TRBV18
TGTGCCAGCCGACATGACAGGGGGCACTCCTACGAGCAGTACTTC	CASRHDRGHSYEQYF	TRBJ2-7	NA	TRBD1	TRBV7-2
TGTGCCAGTAGTTTCTCTGGGACTCTCCTAAATGGCTACACCTTC	CASSFSGTLLNGYTF	TRBJ1-2	NA	NA	TRBV19
TGTGCCAGCAGTTTGACTACGCTCGCCAATGAGCAGTTCTTC	CASSLTTLANEQFF	TRBJ2-1	NA	NA	TRBV2
TGCGCCAGCAGCCAGGTACAGAGCTATGGCTACACCTTC	CASSQVQSYGYTF	TRBJ1-2	once	NA	TRBV4-3
TGTGCCAGCAGCCTCGGACAGGCTGGAAACACCATATATTTT	CASSLGQAGNTIYF	TRBJ1-3	few	TRBD1	TRBV2
TGTGCCATCAGTGATCAGACTAGCGCTAACGAGCAGTACTTC	CAISDQTSANEQYF	TRBJ2-7	once	TRBD2	TRBV10-3
TGTGCCAGCAGCCAAGAGGCGGGGTCCGCTGGGGCCAACGTCCTGACTTTC	CASSQEAGSAGANVLTF	TRBJ2-6	NA	NA	TRBV4-2
TGTGCCAGCAGTGAGGTAGGGGCCGACACAGATACGCAGTATTTT	CASSEVGADTDTQYF	TRBJ2-3	NA	NA	TRBV2
TGTGCCAGCAGTGACAGGGGTCGCATGGATTCACCCCTCCACTTT	CASSDRGRMDSPLHF	TRBJ1-6	once	TRBD1	TRBV9
TGTGCCAGCTCACCTCAACAGGGGGCTGGCAACTATGGCTACACCTTC	CASSPQQGAGNYGYTF	TRBJ1-2	NA	TRBD1	TRBV18